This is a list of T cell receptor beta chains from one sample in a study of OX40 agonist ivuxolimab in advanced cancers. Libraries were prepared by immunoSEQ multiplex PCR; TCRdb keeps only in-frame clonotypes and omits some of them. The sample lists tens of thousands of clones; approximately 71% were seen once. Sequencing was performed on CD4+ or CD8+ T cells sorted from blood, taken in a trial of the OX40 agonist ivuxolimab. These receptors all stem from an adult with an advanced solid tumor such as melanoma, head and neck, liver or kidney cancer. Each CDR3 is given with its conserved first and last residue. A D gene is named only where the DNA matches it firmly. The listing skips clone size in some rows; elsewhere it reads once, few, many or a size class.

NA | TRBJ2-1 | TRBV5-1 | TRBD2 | CASSVLAGGGNEQFF | TGCGCCAGCAGCGTCCTAGCGGGAGGAGGGAATGAGCAGTTCTTC
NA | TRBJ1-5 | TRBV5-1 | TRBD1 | CASSPATGPNQPQHF | TGCGCCAGCAGCCCGGCGACAGGGCCTAATCAGCCCCAGCATTTT
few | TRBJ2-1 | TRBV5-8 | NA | CASSFNEQFF | TGTGCCAGCAGCTTCAATGAGCAGTTCTTC
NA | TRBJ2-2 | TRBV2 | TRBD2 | CASSDGGGANTGELFF | TGTGCCAGCAGTGACGGCGGGGGGGCGAACACCGGGGAGCTGTTTTTT
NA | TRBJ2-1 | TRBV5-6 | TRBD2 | CASSLPAGGNEQFF | TGTGCCAGCAGCTTGCCAGCGGGAGGCAATGAGCAGTTCTTC
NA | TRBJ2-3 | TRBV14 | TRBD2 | CASSQLAGGGFRPDTQYF | TGTGCCAGCAGCCAACTAGCGGGAGGAGGATTCCGTCCAGATACGCAGTATTTT
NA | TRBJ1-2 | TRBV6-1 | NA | CASSEGLGAYSYGYTF | TGTGCCAGCAGTGAAGGACTAGGGGCGTATTCCTATGGCTACACCTTC
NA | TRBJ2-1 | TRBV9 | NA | CASSRGLNGYNEQFF | TGTGCCAGCAGTCGGGGGCTCAACGGTTACAATGAGCAGTTCTTC
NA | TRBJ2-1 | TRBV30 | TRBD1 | CAWSVRDSRNEQFF | TGTGCCTGGAGTGTACGGGACAGCCGCAATGAGCAGTTCTTC
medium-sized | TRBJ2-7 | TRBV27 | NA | CASSRTRTSYEQYF | TGTGCCAGCAGTCGAACTAGAACCTCCTACGAGCAGTACTTC
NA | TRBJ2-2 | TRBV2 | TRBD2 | CASMGAGGRTGELFF | TGTGCCAGCATGGGAGCGGGAGGAAGGACCGGGGAGCTGTTTTTT